These 22 T cell receptor beta chains originate from one sample sequenced in a study of blood T cell repertoires in COVID-19. The data were produced by immunoSEQ multiplex PCR, yet TCRdb's version contains in-frame clones alone and is incomplete. Among 140,000 to 150,000 clones listed, 84% were seen once. Sequenced input: peripheral blood. These receptors came from a man between 60 and 75 years old with active or convalescent COVID-19.

The genes are TRBV5-1 and TRBJ1-1; no definite D call. CDR3 length: 13 amino acids. V lost 4 bases to trimming and J lost 7 bases, with 14 bases between them. Germline CDR1 SGHRS, CDR2 YFSETQ. CDR3 sequence (DNA): TGCGCCAGCAGCCCCGGACTACTGGGTGAAGCTTTCTTT. It codes for CASSPGLLGEAFF.

CDR3 protein: CASSEWSGGTTGELFF. The CDR3 DNA sequence: TGCGCCAGCAGTGAGTGGAGCGGGGGGACCACCGGGGAGCTGTTTTTT. J is TRBJ2-2 and V is TRBV10-2, with TRBD2 matching 9 bases. The germline CDR1 and CDR2 sequences are WSHSY and SAAADI. With 1 base clipped from V and 4 bases from J, the junction kept 4 bases outside the gene matches. CDR3 length equals 16 residues.

This chain joins TRBV27 and TRBJ1-2; 8 positions match TRBD1. Germline trimming cut 6 bases from V and 3 bases from J; bases unmatched to any gene: 3. Germline-derived CDR1 and CDR2 are MNHEY and SMNVEV (reference sequence). The CDR3 has 13 amino acids. The CDR3 DNA is TGTGCCAGCAGCCCGACAGGGGACTATGGCTACACCTTC. As protein: CASSPTGDYGYTF.

This clone was seen just once. This chain links TRBV13 with TRBJ1-2, with 9 bases lining up with TRBD1. From germline, CDR1 is PRHDT and CDR2 FYEKMQ (reference sequence). V shed 0 bases and J 8 bases; nucleotides not matched to a gene: 13. The CDR3 spans 17 residues. CDR3 region: CASSLGLEKTGGRGYTF. The CDR3 DNA reads TGTGCCAGCAGCTTAGGCCTTGAAAAGACAGGGGGTCGGGGCTACACCTTC.

CDR3 residues: CASSPIQGFGTDTQYF. As DNA, the CDR3 is TGTGCCAGCAGTCCGATACAGGGATTTGGCACAGATACGCAGTATTTT. This chain connects TRBV27 to TRBJ2-3; D is possibly TRBD1 (6 bases). V shed 5 bases and J shed 1 base, with 16 bases lying between them. This CDR3 is 16 amino acids long. Germline lookup yields CDR1 MNHEY and CDR2 SMNVEV (reference sequence).

This chain connects TRBV19 to TRBJ2-1; a possible D gene is TRBD2 (7 bases). The CDR3 is 17 amino acids. V shed 6 bases and J shed 5 bases, with 23 bases lying between them. Germline V gives CDR1 LNHDA, CDR2 SQIVND (reference sequence). This CDR3 reads CASSITGGGLHHNEQFF. As DNA, the CDR3 is TGTGCCAGTAGCATCACTGGGGGGGGGCTACACCACAATGAGCAGTTCTTC. Full variable domain (rest looked up from reference TRBV19 and TRBJ2-1): DGGITQSPKYLFRKEGQNVTLSCEQNLNHDAMYWYRQDPGQGLRLIYYSQIVNDFQKGDIAEGYSVSREKKESFPLTVTSAQKNPTAFYLCASSITGGGLHHNEQFFGPGTRLTVL.

The V call is TRBV27, the J call TRBJ1-1; 8 bases match TRBD1. Trimming at V came to 8 bases and at J to 1 base, leaving 6 bases not matched to a gene. CDR1 and CDR2 from the germline V gene are MNHEY and SMNVEV (reference sequence). This CDR3 region has 14 residues. The CDR3 DNA reads as TGTGCCAGCGCCATTGACAGGGGGAACACTGAAGCTTTCTTT. Its translation: CASAIDRGNTEAFF.

The chain has TRBV19 and TRBJ1-3; D ambiguous. V was pared by 1 base and J by 0 bases, with 13 bases between. The CDR3 contains 17 residues. CDR1 is LNHDA, CDR2 SQIVND, per germline (reference sequence). This CDR3 is CASSIAAQLVSGNTIYF. Here the CDR3 DNA reads TGTGCCAGTAGTATAGCCGCCCAGTTGGTCTCTGGAAACACCATATATTTT.

The chain uses TRBV25-1 and TRBJ2-2; possibly TRBD1 for D (5 bases). Germline CDR1 reads MGHDK; CDR2 reads SYGVNS. The CDR3 spans 12 residues. Trimming removed 7 bases from V and 4 bases from J, with 7 bases in between. The CDR3 nucleotides are TGTGCCAGCACAGGGTCCACCGGGGAGCTGTTTTTT. Translated: CASTGSTGELFF. The full variable domain, in which reference TRBV25-1 and TRBJ2-2 provide the parts outside the CDR3, is EADIYQTPRYLVIGTGKKITLECSQTMGHDKMYWYQQDPGMELHLIHYSYGVNSTEKGDLSSESTVSRIRTEHFPLTLESARPSHTSQYLCASTGSTGELFFGEGSRLTVL.

This clone was recorded a few times. The chain is built from TRBV12-3 or TRBV12-4 and TRBJ1-1, with a weak D call TRBD1 (6 bases). V lost 4 bases and J lost 7, with 13 bases in between. CDR3 length: 13 residues. In DNA, the CDR3 is TGTGCCAGCAGTTACCGGACAGACCTTGAAGCTTTCTTT. Translated: CASSYRTDLEAFF.

The chain couples TRBV20-1 to TRBJ2-5, with TRBD2 identical over 10 bases. Per the germline V gene, CDR1 is DFQATT and CDR2 is SNEGSKA (reference sequence). J gave up 0 bases and V 3 bases, and 7 bases lay outside the gene matches. The CDR3 has 16 amino acids. The CDR3 DNA is TGCAGTGCTAGTAGTCTAGCGGGGGCCAACCAAGAGACCCAGTACTTC. Protein: CSASSLAGANQETQYF.

J is TRBJ1-5 and V is TRBV12-3 or TRBV12-4; 9 bases are shared with TRBD1. The CDR3 has 13 amino acids. Unmatched junction bases numbered 9, after V lost 7 bases and J lost 11 bases. The CDR3 protein is CASTTGGRSSQHF. The CDR3 nucleotides read TGTGCCAGCACCACAGGGGGCCGGTCGTCCCAGCATTTT.

The chain links TRBV7-6 to TRBJ2-7; 7 bases are shared with TRBD1. The CDR3 has 15 residues. After removal of 5 bases from V and 0 bases from J, the junction contained 7 bases not matched to a gene. From germline, CDR1 is SGHVS and CDR2 FNYEAQ. As DNA, the CDR3 is TGTGCCAGCAGCCCATGGACAGGTAGCTCCTACGAGCAGTACTTC. This translates into CASSPWTGSSYEQYF.

The chain combines TRBV18 with TRBJ1-1, with D tentatively TRBD1 (6 bases). Trimming left V 0 bases short and J 2 bases short, with 13 bases between. The CDR3 sequence is 16 residues long. Germline-derived CDR1 and CDR2 are KGHSH and LQKENI. The CDR3 loop is CASSPPAGVVNTEAFF. The CDR3 nucleotides are TGTGCCAGCTCACCACCGGCAGGGGTGGTAAACACTGAAGCTTTCTTT.

The chain recombines TRBV4-1 with TRBJ1-1; no clear D. V dropped 4 bases and J dropped 0 bases, with 18 bases sitting between them. Per germline, CDR1 MGHRA and CDR2 YSYEKL. CDR3 length: 17 amino acids. The CDR3, as DNA: TGCGCCAGCAGCCGATTTCCACAGATCTCTATGAACACTGAAGCTTTCTTT. Its protein product is CASSRFPQISMNTEAFF.

V is TRBV10-1 and J is TRBJ2-1; TRBD2 matches 7 bases. The germline V gene encodes CDR1 WNHNN and CDR2 SYGVQD (reference sequence). This CDR3 region has 13 residues. The V and J ends lost 10 bases and 9 bases, in that order; junction bases with no gene match: 12. The DNA for the CDR3 is TGCGCCACCCGGGAGGAGCGGGGAGGTGAGCAGTTCTTC. Translation: CATREERGGEQFF.

The chain combines TRBV11-2 with TRBJ2-1; the D gene is possibly TRBD2 (6 bases). V was cut by 5 bases and J by 0 bases, with 11 bases left in between. CDR3 length: 15 residues. Germline CDR1 is SGHAT and CDR2 is FQNNGV. DNA for the CDR3: TGTGCCAGCAGCCTAGTCGGGGGCTCCTACAATGAGCAGTTCTTC. This codes for CASSLVGGSYNEQFF.

This sequence joins TRBV7-2 and TRBJ2-5; a weak D match, TRBD2 (7 bases). The CDR3 loop spans 18 amino acids. In germline, CDR1 is SGHTA, CDR2 FQGNSA. V lost 0 bases and J 5 bases, leaving 22 bases between the germline ends. The CDR3 bases are TGTGCCAGCAGCTTAGCCCCTTTTGAGGGGGGGCGGCGGGAGACCCAGTACTTC. Protein sequence: CASSLAPFEGGRRETQYF.

V gene TRBV28 combines with J gene TRBJ1-2; D is ambiguous. This CDR3 spans 17 amino acids. The germline V gene encodes CDR1 MDHEN and CDR2 SYDVKM. V was shortened by 7 bases and J by 4 bases, with 25 bases between the two germline ends. This CDR3 is CASNPPRRGPASYGYTF. CDR3 coding DNA: TGTGCCAGCAACCCCCCCCGTCGCGGGCCCGCCTCCTATGGCTACACCTTC.

The V gene is TRBV28, the J gene TRBJ1-3; D is perhaps TRBD1 (6 bases). Trimming removed 8 bases from V and 4 bases from J, with 12 bases in between. Germline CDR1 is MDHEN and CDR2 is SYDVKM. This CDR3 has 13 residues. CDR3: CASYNRVGNTIYF. The CDR3 region has the DNA TGTGCCAGCTATAACAGGGTGGGAAACACCATATATTTT. Looking up the rest from reference TRBV28 and TRBJ1-3 gives the full variable domain: DVKVTQSSRYLVKRTGEKVFLECVQDMDHENMFWYRQDPGLGLRLIYFSYDVKMKEKGDIPEGYSVSREKKERFSLILESASTNQTSMYLCASYNRVGNTIYFGEGSWLTVV.

J is TRBJ1-4 and V is TRBV19; TRBD1 aligns across 7 bases. V was clipped by 6 bases and J by 4 bases; unmatched bases: 8. CDR1 is LNHDA, CDR2 SQIVND, per germline (reference sequence). This CDR3 is 15 amino acids long. The CDR3 sequence: CASRWRTGVNEKLFF. Written as DNA, the CDR3 is TGTGCCAGTAGATGGAGGACAGGAGTTAATGAAAAACTGTTTTTT.

The gene calls are TRBV6-5 and TRBJ2-4; D is uncertain. The CDR3 spans 15 residues. Trimming removed 7 bases at V and 1 base at J, with 14 bases between. Germline V lookup: CDR1 MNHEY, CDR2 SVGAGI. The CDR3 protein is CASTGLVTAKNIQYF. The CDR3 bases are TGTGCCAGCACCGGCCTAGTGACGGCCAAAAACATTCAGTACTTC.